These 2 T cell receptor beta chains came from one sample sequenced in a study of CD8 T cells in ankylosing spondylitis. Each CDR3 protein is one row after TCRdb ran MiXCR on the 5' RACE reads. Counted here are roughly 180,000 distinct CDR3 sequences, 9.8% occurring once; the ten biggest clones make up approximately 15%. The sequenced material came from blood, either unsorted or a sorted T cell fraction (not recorded which). These receptors originate from a female donor with ankylosing spondylitis or in good health (not recorded which).

This chain connects TRBV18 to TRBJ1-4; no reliable D call. Deletions cut 3 bases from V and 0 bases from J, with 11 bases between. Germline V gives CDR1 KGHSH, CDR2 LQKENI. The CDR3 has 16 residues. The CDR3 region has the DNA TGTGCCAGCTCACCCAAGGACGTTGCAACTAATGAAAAACTGTTTTTT. This codes for CASSPKDVATNEKLFF.

This clonotype has only a few counts. The chain employs TRBV7-9 and TRBJ2-5; D gene uncertain. CDR1 is SEHNR and CDR2 is FQNEAQ in the germline V gene (reference sequence). The CDR3 has 14 residues. V dropped 3 bases and J dropped 3 bases, with 11 bases sitting between them. Written as DNA, the CDR3 is TGTGCCAGCAGCTTTCCTGACGAGAAAGAGACCCAGTACTTC. This codes for CASSFPDEKETQYF.